This section outlines one T cell receptor (beta chain) sequence together with its context. The sample is drawn from a study of T cell responses to AZD1222 COVID-19 vaccine. TCRdb's table, derived via immunoSEQ multiplex PCR, lists solely in-frame clones and lacks some. The sample includes approximately 77,000 clones, roughly nine tenths of them seen just once. The CDR3 is 16 residues long. Germline V gene lookup returns CDR1 MDHEN and CDR2 SYDVKM. The ends were cut back, 3 bases at V and 0 bases at J, with 15 bases in the middle. The sample here was peripheral blood, taken on day 0 of MenACWY control vaccination. The gene calls are TRBV28 and TRBJ2-7; D is undetermined. The clonotype was recovered from an adult in good health. CDR3 in DNA: TGTGCCAGCAGTTTCCCCTCCCGGCAGAGCTCCTACGAGCAGTACTTC. It encodes CASSFPSRQSSYEQYF.